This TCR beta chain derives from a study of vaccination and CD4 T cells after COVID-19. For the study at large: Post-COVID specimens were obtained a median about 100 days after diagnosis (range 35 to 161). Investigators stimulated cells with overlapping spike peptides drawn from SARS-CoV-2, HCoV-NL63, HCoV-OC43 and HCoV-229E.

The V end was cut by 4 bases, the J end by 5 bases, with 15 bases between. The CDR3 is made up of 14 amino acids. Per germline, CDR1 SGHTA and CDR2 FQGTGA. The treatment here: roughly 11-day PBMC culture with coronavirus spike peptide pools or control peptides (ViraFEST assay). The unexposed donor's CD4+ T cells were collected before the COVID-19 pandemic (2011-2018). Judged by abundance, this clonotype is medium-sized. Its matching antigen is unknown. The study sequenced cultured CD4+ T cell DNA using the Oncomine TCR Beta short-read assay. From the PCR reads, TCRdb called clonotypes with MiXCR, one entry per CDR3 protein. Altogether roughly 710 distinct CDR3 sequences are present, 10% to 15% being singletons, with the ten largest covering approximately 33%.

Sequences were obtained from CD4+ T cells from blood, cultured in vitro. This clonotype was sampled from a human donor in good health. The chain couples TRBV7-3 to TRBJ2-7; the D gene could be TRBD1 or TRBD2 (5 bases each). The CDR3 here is CASSSSGTQNEQYF. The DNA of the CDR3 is TGTGCCAGCAGCTCCTCAGGGACCCAGAACGAGCAGTACTTC.